One sample yielded the 29 T cell receptor beta chains listed below, sequenced in a study of blood T cell repertoires in COVID-19. The repertoire was sequenced with immunoSEQ multiplex PCR; TCRdb's copy has only in-frame clones and lacks some. The repertoire holds about 190,000 clones, with roughly 83% as singletons. The sample consisted of PBMCs or T cells enriched from blood (not recorded which). These receptors were collected from a young woman who had recovered from COVID-19.

This clone appeared once. The V call is TRBV11-2, the J call TRBJ1-1; 8 nucleotides agree with TRBD1. With V trimmed by 7 bases and J by 7 bases, 14 bases remained unmatched. The CDR3 is made up of 15 amino acids. Germline V CDR1 and CDR2: SGHAT, FQNNGV. CDR3: CASTGTGELKGEAFF. Written as DNA, the CDR3 is TGTGCCAGCACCGGGACAGGAGAGTTGAAGGGTGAAGCTTTCTTT.

J is TRBJ1-2 and V is TRBV28, with D unclear. CDR1 is MDHEN, CDR2 SYDVKM, per germline. V lost 7 bases to trimming and J lost 6 bases, with 15 bases between them. The CDR3 runs to 13 residues. The CDR3 region is CASMVGQRDGYTF. DNA of the CDR3: TGTGCCAGCATGGTTGGGCAGCGGGATGGCTACACCTTC.

This clone was counted a few times. The chain is built from TRBV27 and TRBJ2-1, with D tentatively TRBD1 (5 bases). Germline V gene sequence: CDR1 MNHEY, CDR2 SMNVEV (reference sequence). This CDR3 is 13 amino acids long. The V end lost 3 bases, the J end lost 9 bases, and 12 bases lay between the germline ends. CDR3: CASSLGSQGEQFF. CDR3 nucleotide sequence: TGTGCCAGCAGTTTGGGCAGCCAGGGTGAGCAGTTCTTC.

The CDR3 nucleotides read TGTGCCAGCAGCTCCCGTACTTCCCCGGTCGATGGCTACACCTTC. This gives the protein CASSSRTSPVDGYTF. The J gene is TRBJ1-2, the V gene TRBV11-2; no clear D. The germline V gene encodes CDR1 SGHAT and CDR2 FQNNGV. V lost 4 bases to trimming and J lost 6 bases, with 18 bases between them. This CDR3 is 15 amino acids long.

The CDR3 spells CASSEGSGGRIYNEQFF. CDR3 bases: TGTGCCAGCAGTGAAGGAAGCGGGGGGAGGATATACAATGAGCAGTTCTTC. The J gene is TRBJ2-1, the V gene TRBV2, with TRBD2 identical over 9 bases. The CDR3 totals 17 residues. V lost 1 base and J lost 4; bases outside the gene matches: 8. Germline V gene data show CDR1 as SNHLY and CDR2 as FYNNEI. The full variable domain, with the rest looked up from reference TRBV2 and TRBJ2-1, is EPEVTQTPSHQVTQMGQEVILRCVPISNHLYFYWYRQILGQKVEFLVSFYNNEISEKSEIFDDQFSVERPDGSNFTLKIRSTKLEDSAMYFCASSEGSGGRIYNEQFFGPGTRLTVL.

In this sample, this clone turned up once. The chain uses TRBV7-9 and TRBJ2-2; TRBD2 might be the D (5 bases). The CDR3 totals 16 residues. Trimming removed 5 bases at V and 5 bases at J, with 18 bases between. In germline, CDR1 is SEHNR, CDR2 FQNEAQ (reference sequence). CDR3 DNA sequence: TGTGCCAGCAGCCCGGGATGGGGTAGCGATACCGGGGAGCTGTTTTTT. It encodes CASSPGWGSDTGELFF.

The rearrangement uses TRBV7-9 and TRBJ1-1; no reliable D call. CDR3 length: 13 amino acids. Germline V gene data show CDR1 as SEHNR and CDR2 as FQNEAQ (reference sequence). Trimming shortened V by 7 bases and J by 5 bases, and 14 bases separated the two germline ends. The CDR3 DNA is TGTGCCAGCAACATCGGAGGCGTGACTGAAGCTTTCTTT. As protein: CASNIGGVTEAFF.

The chain carries TRBV2 and TRBJ1-6, with D unresolved. Trimming removed 4 bases from V and 8 bases from J, with 6 bases in between. The CDR3 has 12 residues. Germline lookup yields CDR1 SNHLY and CDR2 FYNNEI. CDR3 DNA sequence: TGTGCCAGCAGTGCGGGGTATTCACCCCTCCACTTT. This codes for CASSAGYSPLHF.

J is TRBJ2-1 and V is TRBV24-1; the D gene is possibly TRBD1 (6 bases). The CDR3 runs to 17 residues. With 5 bases removed from V and 1 base from J, the gap between germline ends came to 17 bases. Germline assignment: CDR1 KGHDR and CDR2 SFDVKD. CDR3 region: CATSAMGRGHSYNEQFF. CDR3 nucleotides: TGTGCCACCAGTGCCATGGGAAGGGGACATTCCTACAATGAGCAGTTCTTC.

This clone was seen a handful of times. The chain has TRBV6-5 and TRBJ1-2; no clear D gene. The CDR3 spans 12 residues. The germline gives CDR1 MNHEY, CDR2 SVGAGI. The ends were cut back, 5 bases at V and 3 bases at J, with 7 bases in the middle. The CDR3 DNA sequence: TGTGCCAGCAGTCCTAATTACTATGGCTACACCTTC. Its protein is CASSPNYYGYTF.

The chain joins TRBV9 to TRBJ1-1; 7 bases align to TRBD1. The CDR3 length is 15 residues. Germline loops: CDR1 SGDLS, CDR2 YYNGEE. V lost 0 bases, J lost 7 bases, and 9 bases stayed unmatched. CDR3 DNA sequence: TGTGCCAGCAGCGTAGATACAGGGGATAAAGGTGAAGCTTTCTTT. Its protein product is CASSVDTGDKGEAFF. Using reference TRBV9 and TRBJ1-1 for the parts outside the CDR3, the full variable domain is DSGVTQTPKHLITATGQRVTLRCSPRSGDLSVYWYQQSLDQGLQFLIQYYNGEERAKGNILERFSAQQFPDLHSELNLSSLELGDSALYFCASSVDTGDKGEAFFGQGTRLTVV.

This chain connects TRBV24-1 to TRBJ1-3, with TRBD1 matching 8 bases. V lost 5 bases to trimming and J lost 2 bases; unmatched junction nucleotides: 4. Germline CDR1 and CDR2: KGHDR and SFDVKD. The CDR3 contains 15 residues. CDR3 sequence: CATSGTGRTGNTIYF. The CDR3 DNA follows: TGTGCCACCAGTGGGACAGGGAGAACTGGAAACACCATATATTTT.

This clone was recorded a few times. The chain joins TRBV18 to TRBJ2-7, with TRBD1 identical over 8 bases. The V segment lost 3 bases and the J segment 2 bases; nucleotides outside the gene matches: 3. CDR3 length equals 14 residues. Germline CDR1 is KGHSH and CDR2 is LQKENI. The CDR3 DNA reads as TGTGCCAGCTCACCGAGGACAGGGCCCTACGAGCAGTACTTC. Translated: CASSPRTGPYEQYF.

The rearrangement links TRBV5-1 to TRBJ1-3, with 7 bases aligning to TRBD1. CDR3 length equals 16 residues. Trimming removed 5 bases from V and 4 bases from J; junction bases left unmatched: 12. The V gene's germline CDR1 is SGHRS and CDR2 YFSETQ. The CDR3 nucleotides are TGCGCCAGCAGTACCGGAGACAGGGCCTCAGGAAACACCATATATTTT. Translated, it gives CASSTGDRASGNTIYF.

The V and J genes are TRBV7-6 and TRBJ1-5; 10 nucleotides line up with TRBD1. Germline assignment: CDR1 SGHVS and CDR2 FNYEAQ. The CDR3 contains 15 residues. J was trimmed by 6 bases and V by 2 bases; bases with no gene match: 4. The CDR3 loop is CASSLQTGGFQPQHF. In DNA, the CDR3 is TGTGCCAGCAGCTTACAGACAGGGGGCTTTCAGCCCCAGCATTTT.

This clone has a handful of counts. The rearrangement links TRBV19 to TRBJ1-5; maybe TRBD1 (6 bases). V shed 4 bases and J shed 1 base, with 14 bases lying between them. The CDR3 has 16 residues. Germline V gene lookup returns CDR1 LNHDA and CDR2 SQIVND (reference sequence). Written as DNA, the CDR3 is TGTGCCAGTAGTAACGCGGTTAGGGGGAGCAATCAGCCCCAGCATTTT. This gives the protein CASSNAVRGSNQPQHF.

The V gene is TRBV29-1, the J gene TRBJ2-1, with D unresolved. The CDR3 consists of 11 residues. Germline V gene data show CDR1 as SQVTM and CDR2 as ANQGSEA. The germline V and J ends were trimmed by 4 bases and 4 bases, with 5 bases remaining between them. CDR3 DNA: TGCAGCGTTGCCCCTTACAATGAGCAGTTCTTC. Translating it yields CSVAPYNEQFF.

The CDR3 coding sequence is TGTGCCAGTAGTATCCCGAGAATGAATCAGCCCCAGCATTTT. Encoded protein: CASSIPRMNQPQHF. This chain links TRBV19 with TRBJ1-5, with unresolved D. Trimming shortened V by 3 bases and J by 4 bases, and 10 bases separated the two germline ends. Germline assignment: CDR1 LNHDA and CDR2 SQIVND (reference sequence). CDR3 length equals 14 residues.

The V gene is TRBV15, the J gene TRBJ1-3; D is possibly TRBD1 (6 bases). Germline lookup yields CDR1 LNHNV and CDR2 YYDKDF (reference sequence). Between the trimmed V and J ends, which lost 5 bases and 3 bases, there was a span of 11 bases. The CDR3 length is 14 residues. CDR3 coding DNA: TGTGCCACCAGCGACTCAGGGGATGGAAACACCATATATTTT. This translates into CATSDSGDGNTIYF.

The J gene is TRBJ2-7, the V gene TRBV19; 9 bases align to TRBD1. This CDR3 region has 16 residues. V dropped 10 bases and J dropped 4; count of bases not matched to a gene: 17. CDR1 and CDR2 from the germline V gene are LNHDA and SQIVND (reference sequence). The CDR3 reads CATSPLPGQGLYEQYF. CDR3 sequence (DNA): TGTGCCACCAGTCCGCTACCCGGACAGGGGCTTTACGAGCAGTACTTC. The whole variable domain, filled in from reference TRBV19 and TRBJ2-7, reads DGGITQSPKYLFRKEGQNVTLSCEQNLNHDAMYWYRQDPGQGLRLIYYSQIVNDFQKGDIAEGYSVSREKKESFPLTVTSAQKNPTAFYLCATSPLPGQGLYEQYFGPGTRLTVT.

The chain employs TRBV11-3 and TRBJ2-1, with 15 bases fitting TRBD2. CDR1 and CDR2 from the germline V gene are SGHNT and YENEEA. V was pared by 1 base and J by 7 bases, with 2 bases of the junction left unmatched. CDR3 size: 16 residues. CDR3 region: CASSLAGTSGGNEQFF. In DNA, the CDR3 is TGTGCCAGCAGCTTAGCGGGGACTAGCGGGGGGAATGAGCAGTTCTTC.

The chain recombines TRBV15 with TRBJ1-3; possible D gene TRBD1, 5 bases. The CDR3 is made up of 16 amino acids. V was pared by 4 bases and J by 0 bases, with 13 bases between. Germline loops: CDR1 LNHNV, CDR2 YYDKDF (reference sequence). The CDR3 DNA is TGTGCCACCAGCACCCGAACGGGGGTCTCTGGAAACACCATATATTTT. Translated, it gives CATSTRTGVSGNTIYF.

This chain links TRBV11-2 with TRBJ2-1; 11 bases are a match to TRBD2. CDR1 SGHAT and CDR2 FQNNGV come from the germline V gene. V trimming: 5 bases; J trimming: 4 bases; junction bases outside the gene matches: 4. The CDR3 totals 15 residues. The CDR3 region has the DNA TGTGCCAGCAGCCAGGGACTAGCGGCTTACAATGAGCAGTTCTTC. Residues: CASSQGLAAYNEQFF.

CDR3 DNA: TGTGCCACCAGTGATTGGAAGGGGGAGACCCAGTACTTC. Translation gives CATSDWKGETQYF. The chain carries TRBV24-1 and TRBJ2-5; D is perhaps TRBD1 (5 bases). Germline loops: CDR1 KGHDR, CDR2 SFDVKD. Trimming left V 2 bases short and J 5 bases short, with 8 bases between. CDR3 length: 13 residues.

The chain is built from TRBV4-2 and TRBJ1-5, with 9 bases identical to TRBD1. The CDR3 sequence is 16 residues long. J lost 6 bases, V lost 0 bases, and 6 bases had no gene match. Germline V lookup: CDR1 LGHNA, CDR2 YNFKEQ. Here the CDR3 reads CASSQDSGTGSQPQHF. CDR3 coding DNA: TGTGCCAGCAGCCAAGATTCCGGGACAGGGAGTCAGCCCCAGCATTTT.

This chain connects TRBV14 to TRBJ2-3, with D possibly being TRBD2 (6 bases). V was trimmed by 4 bases and J by 2 bases, leaving 7 bases between them. In germline, CDR1 is SGHDN, CDR2 FVKESK. This CDR3 region has 13 residues. The CDR3 nucleotides read TGTGCCAGCAGCCGACTAGACACAGATACGCAGTATTTT. Encoded protein: CASSRLDTDTQYF.

The chain recombines TRBV15 with TRBJ1-3; the D is unclear. Germline V gives CDR1 LNHNV, CDR2 YYDKDF (reference sequence). This CDR3 is built from 15 residues. Deletions cut 1 base from V and 0 bases from J, with 7 bases between. CDR3 residues: CATSRGRPSGNTIYF. CDR3 in DNA: TGTGCCACCAGCAGAGGGAGGCCCTCTGGAAACACCATATATTTT.

The rearrangement links TRBV4-2 to TRBJ2-7; D is unclear. CDR3 length: 13 residues. Germline values: CDR1 LGHNA, CDR2 YNFKEQ. V was shortened by 2 bases and J by 2 bases, with 7 bases between the two germline ends. CDR3 bases: TGTGCCAGCAGCCAACTACCAACCTACGAGCAGTACTTC. Protein product: CASSQLPTYEQYF.

The J gene is TRBJ1-1, the V gene TRBV14; unclear D gene. The V gene lost 0 bases and the J gene lost 2 bases, with 10 bases spanning the gap. The CDR3 sequence is 15 residues long. Germline CDR1 is SGHDN and CDR2 is FVKESK. The chain's CDR3 is CASSQDLPLNTEAFF. The DNA for the CDR3 is TGTGCCAGCAGCCAAGATCTTCCCCTAAACACTGAAGCTTTCTTT.